A single sample gave rise to the 27 T cell receptor beta chains below, sequenced in a study of blood T cell repertoires in COVID-19. This table comes from immunoSEQ multiplex PCR, and its TCRdb copy is limited to in-frame clones, with some not included. The sample gives 200,000 to 300,000 clones, 85% to 90% of which show up once; approximately 3.7% is in the top ten. Sequenced: PBMCs or T cells enriched from blood (not recorded which). All receptors derive from a woman aged 25-40 years who had recovered from COVID-19.

This clone was seen just once. V is TRBV2 and J is TRBJ1-6; D is unclear. There are 13 residues in the CDR3. CDR1 is SNHLY, CDR2 FYNNEI, per germline. V lost 7 bases to trimming and J lost 6 bases, with 10 bases between them. The DNA of the CDR3 is TGTGCCAGCATAGCGGACCTTAATTCACCCCTCCACTTT. Protein sequence: CASIADLNSPLHF. The full variable domain, in which reference TRBV2 and TRBJ1-6 provide the parts outside the CDR3, is EPEVTQTPSHQVTQMGQEVILRCVPISNHLYFYWYRQILGQKVEFLVSFYNNEISEKSEIFDDQFSVERPDGSNFTLKIRSTKLEDSAMYFCASIADLNSPLHFGNGTRLTVT.

The chain uses TRBV23-1 and TRBJ2-7, with D possibly matching TRBD1 (6 bases). TRBV23-1 is noted as an ORF with a role that remains uncertain. The V and J ends lost 10 bases and 5 bases respectively, with 18 bases between them. The CDR3 length is 13 residues. The DNA of the CDR3 is TGCGCCACCCCGAGGGACATAGAGAACGAGCAGTACTTC. Translating it yields CATPRDIENEQYF.

The CDR3 DNA follows: TGTGCCAGCAGCGGGGCTAGCGGAGCCCCCCACAATGAGCAGTTCTTC. This encodes CASSGASGAPHNEQFF. The rearrangement joins TRBV9 to TRBJ2-1, with TRBD2 matching 7 bases. Germline V gives CDR1 SGDLS, CDR2 YYNGEE. Trimming removed 3 bases from V and 5 bases from J; junction bases left unmatched: 11. CDR3 size: 16 residues.

V usage is TRBV24-1 and J usage is TRBJ1-5, with a weak D call TRBD1 (5 bases). Germline CDR1 KGHDR, CDR2 SFDVKD. Trimming took 0 bases from V and 7 from J, leaving 12 bases between them. This CDR3 has 15 residues. CDR3 bases: TGTGCCACCAGTGATTTGGGGGCGCTTAGCCAGCCCCAGCATTTT. Translating gives CATSDLGALSQPQHF.

This clone was observed once. The chain recombines TRBV29-1 with TRBJ2-1, with 8 bases that match TRBD2. The germline CDR1 and CDR2 sequences are SQVTM and ANQGSEA. This CDR3 has 14 residues. Trimming removed 3 bases from V and 3 bases from J; junction bases left unmatched: 4. The CDR3 loop reads CSVDQAGVYNEQFF. DNA of the CDR3: TGCAGCGTTGATCAAGCGGGAGTCTACAATGAGCAGTTCTTC.

The chain is built from TRBV19 and TRBJ2-3, with TRBD2 matching over 7 bases. Trimming at V came to 6 bases and at J to 2 bases, leaving 8 bases not matched to a gene. CDR3 length: 15 residues. Germline loops: CDR1 LNHDA, CDR2 SQIVND (reference sequence). The CDR3: CASRRYSGTTDTQYF. The CDR3 region has the DNA TGTGCCAGTAGGCGTTACAGCGGGACCACAGATACGCAGTATTTT.

This rearrangement joins TRBV5-6 to TRBJ1-1; D might be TRBD1 (5 bases). The length of the CDR3 is 15 residues. Trimming took 0 bases from V and 3 from J, leaving 12 bases between them. Looked up from germline, CDR1 is SGHDT and CDR2 is YYEEEE. For the CDR3, the DNA is TGTGCCAGCAGCTTGGTTCGGGGGGGAGACACTGAAGCTTTCTTT. Translation gives CASSLVRGGDTEAFF.

The chain couples TRBV28 to TRBJ2-2; D not resolved. CDR3 length: 18 residues. Looked up from germline, CDR1 is MDHEN and CDR2 is SYDVKM. Trimming pared 3 bases from V and 1 base from J, leaving 18 bases between. CDR3 sequence reads: CASSFPSVYVMNTGELFF. CDR3 DNA: TGTGCCAGCAGTTTCCCCTCGGTCTACGTGATGAACACCGGGGAGCTGTTTTTT.

This clone was seen once. This rearrangement joins TRBV9 to TRBJ2-1; D is unclear. Trimming shortened V by 5 bases and J by 8 bases, and 11 bases separated the two germline ends. The CDR3 runs to 12 residues. Germline-derived CDR1 and CDR2 are SGDLS and YYNGEE. The CDR3: CASRSSADEQFF. In nucleotides, the CDR3 is TGTGCCAGCAGGAGTTCTGCGGATGAGCAGTTCTTC.

V gene TRBV10-3 combines with J gene TRBJ2-3; 8 positions match TRBD2. The junction had 15 bases not matched to a gene; V was cut back by 11 bases and J by 2 bases. CDR1 ENHRY and CDR2 SYGVKD come from the germline V gene. This CDR3 spans 16 amino acids. The CDR3 bases are TGTGCCTCAACGCTCGGGAGGGGCATCCTCACAGATACGCAGTATTTT. Its translation: CASTLGRGILTDTQYF.

The genes are TRBV28 and TRBJ2-6; weak D call: TRBD1 (6 bases). This CDR3 spans 18 amino acids. Per germline, CDR1 MDHEN and CDR2 SYDVKM. Trimming removed 5 bases at V and 2 bases at J, with 19 bases between. DNA of the CDR3: TGTGCCAGCAGTAGGGGGATAAGGCTCACTCCTGGGGCCAACGTCCTGACTTTC. As protein: CASSRGIRLTPGANVLTF.

Of note for this clone: Other nucleotide sequences from this sample produce the same CDR3. The chain links TRBV25-1 to TRBJ2-7, with D perhaps matching TRBD1 (6 bases). V was shortened by 6 bases and J by 4 bases, with 7 bases between the two germline ends. In germline, CDR1 is MGHDK, CDR2 SYGVNS. CDR3 length equals 11 residues. Written as DNA, the CDR3 is TGTGCCAGCAGAGGGGGTTACGAGCAGTACTTC. This encodes CASRGGYEQYF.

The V call is TRBV3-1 (or the pseudogene TRBV3-2), the J call TRBJ2-1, with 8 bases aligning to TRBD2. V was clipped by 1 base and J by 0 bases; unmatched bases: 8. The CDR3 runs to 18 residues. Germline assignment: CDR1 LGHDT and CDR2 YNNKEL (reference sequence). The CDR3 bases are TGTGCCAGCAGCCAAGCTGTCGGGAGGGCGGGCTCCTACAATGAGCAGTTCTTC. This translates into CASSQAVGRAGSYNEQFF.

This clone was counted only a few times. The chain joins TRBV7-2 to TRBJ1-5; D possibly corresponds to TRBD1 (5 bases). From germline, CDR1 is SGHTA and CDR2 FQGNSA. The V end lost 5 bases, the J end lost 4 bases, and 12 bases lay between the germline ends. There are 14 residues in the CDR3. The chain's CDR3 is CASSQGLQNQPQHF. In DNA, the CDR3 is TGTGCCAGCAGCCAGGGACTGCAAAATCAGCCCCAGCATTTT.

The CDR3: CASSPSGQTGNTIYF. The CDR3, as DNA: TGTGCCAGCTCACCCTCGGGACAGACTGGAAACACCATATATTTT. This chain uses TRBV18 with TRBJ1-3; 7 bases align to TRBD1. The CDR3 has 15 residues. Germline assignment: CDR1 KGHSH and CDR2 LQKENI. Unmatched junction bases numbered 4, after V lost 3 bases and J lost 2 bases.

The rearrangement links TRBV28 to TRBJ2-3; TRBD2 aligns across 11 bases. Germline V gene lookup returns CDR1 MDHEN and CDR2 SYDVKM. V dropped 6 bases and J dropped 14; count of bases not matched to a gene: 16. CDR3 length equals 15 residues. DNA of the CDR3: TGTGCCAGCAGCCCCCCCAATAGCGGGAGGGCCGCGTGGTATTTT. It encodes CASSPPNSGRAAWYF.

This clone was seen only a few times. The V call is TRBV19, the J call TRBJ1-1; TRBD1 agrees at 8 bases. The germline V gene has CDR1 LNHDA and CDR2 SQIVND (reference sequence). The CDR3 runs to 18 residues. Losses at the gene ends were 2 bases for V and 6 bases for J; bases not matched to a gene: 17. The CDR3 DNA reads as TGTGCCAGTAGTATAACGGACAGGGTTCGTCGAAGGAGCGCTGAAGCTTTCTTT. Translation gives CASSITDRVRRRSAEAFF. The full variable domain, in which reference TRBV19 and TRBJ1-1 provide the parts outside the CDR3, is DGGITQSPKYLFRKEGQNVTLSCEQNLNHDAMYWYRQDPGQGLRLIYYSQIVNDFQKGDIAEGYSVSREKKESFPLTVTSAQKNPTAFYLCASSITDRVRRRSAEAFFGQGTRLTVV.

The V call is TRBV29-1, the J call TRBJ2-5, with TRBD1 identical over 10 bases. V shed 3 bases and J 5 bases; nucleotides not matched to a gene: 18. Germline V lookup: CDR1 SQVTM, CDR2 ANQGSEA. CDR3 length: 18 amino acids. The CDR3 here is CSVESWRRDRGLEETQYF. CDR3 DNA: TGCAGCGTTGAGAGCTGGCGCCGGGACAGGGGTTTGGAGGAGACCCAGTACTTC.

This rearrangement joins TRBV28 to TRBJ1-5; weak D call: TRBD1 (6 bases). CDR3 length equals 13 residues. Trimming cost V 5 bases and J 5 bases, with 10 bases left between them. The germline CDR1 and CDR2 sequences are MDHEN and SYDVKM. The CDR3 bases are TGTGCCAGCAGTCAGGGGATCGATCAGCCCCAGCATTTT. Encoded protein: CASSQGIDQPQHF.

The gene calls are TRBV2 and TRBJ1-4; D possibly corresponds to TRBD1 (6 bases). Trimming cost V 7 bases and J 3 bases, with 12 bases left between them. The CDR3 covers 14 residues. Germline V gene data show CDR1 as SNHLY and CDR2 as FYNNEI. The CDR3 region has the DNA TGTGCCAGCAAATCGGACAGTCCTAATGAAAAACTGTTTTTT. Translating it yields CASKSDSPNEKLFF.

For the CDR3, the DNA is TGTGCCAGCAGCCCCCTGAGAGGAAGAAATAACTATGGCTACACCTTC. It encodes CASSPLRGRNNYGYTF. The chain carries TRBV11-2 and TRBJ1-2; the D is unclear. The CDR3 runs to 16 residues. Germline loops: CDR1 SGHAT, CDR2 FQNNGV. Trimming cost V 5 bases and J 1 base, with 17 bases left between them.

The chain recombines TRBV4-1 with TRBJ1-1, with D possibly TRBD1 on 5 matching bases. Germline V gene sequence: CDR1 MGHRA, CDR2 YSYEKL. The V and J ends lost 5 bases and 1 base respectively, with 17 bases between them. The CDR3 loop spans 16 amino acids. The CDR3 bases are TGCGCCAGCAGCTTCCAAGGGGTTAAAGGGAACACTGAAGCTTTCTTT. Residues: CASSFQGVKGNTEAFF.

This rearrangement joins TRBV18 to TRBJ1-2; D remains ambiguous. The length of the CDR3 is 15 residues. CDR1 KGHSH and CDR2 LQKENI come from the germline V gene. The ends were cut back, 0 bases at V and 6 bases at J, with 14 bases in the middle. In DNA form, the CDR3 reads TGTGCCAGCTCACCACCCTCCACAGCCTCTAATGGCTACACCTTC. This gives the protein CASSPPSTASNGYTF.

The V gene is TRBV27, the J gene TRBJ2-2; D may be TRBD2 (6 bases). V was cut by 3 bases and J by 1 base, with 12 bases left in between. The length of the CDR3 is 16 residues. CDR1 and CDR2 from the germline V gene are MNHEY and SMNVEV (reference sequence). The CDR3 reads CASSFPVGGNTGELFF. The CDR3 region has the DNA TGTGCCAGCAGTTTTCCGGTGGGAGGGAACACCGGGGAGCTGTTTTTT.

CDR3 nucleotide sequence: TGTGCCAGCAGCCAACCCGGGACTAGCGGGAGATTGTACGGGGAGCTGTTTTTT. Its translation is CASSQPGTSGRLYGELFF. This chain uses TRBV4-2 with TRBJ2-2; 14 nucleotides line up with TRBD2. With 2 bases clipped from V and 7 bases from J, the junction kept 9 bases outside the gene matches. From germline, CDR1 is LGHNA and CDR2 YNFKEQ. The CDR3 has 18 amino acids.

V is TRBV10-3 and J is TRBJ2-1; 9 nucleotides line up with TRBD1. The CDR3 has 14 residues. Looked up from germline, CDR1 is ENHRY and CDR2 is SYGVKD. The junction had 8 bases not matched to a gene; V was cut back by 7 bases and J by 7 bases. CDR3 bases: TGTGCCATCAATCCGGGACAGGGTGGGAATGAGCAGTTCTTC. Its protein product is CAINPGQGGNEQFF.

This clone appeared a single time. The chain recombines TRBV19 with TRBJ1-1; 8 bases fit TRBD1. The ends lost 4 bases at V and 5 bases at J; junction bases unmatched: 12. In germline, CDR1 is LNHDA, CDR2 SQIVND (reference sequence). The CDR3 runs 16 residues. The CDR3 loop is CASSTDDRGWRTEAFF. The CDR3 DNA reads TGTGCCAGTAGTACCGACGACAGGGGTTGGAGGACTGAAGCTTTCTTT. The full variable domain, in which reference TRBV19 and TRBJ1-1 provide the parts outside the CDR3, is DGGITQSPKYLFRKEGQNVTLSCEQNLNHDAMYWYRQDPGQGLRLIYYSQIVNDFQKGDIAEGYSVSREKKESFPLTVTSAQKNPTAFYLCASSTDDRGWRTEAFFGQGTRLTVV.